This T cell receptor beta chain was observed in a study of shared clonotypes between healthy human individuals (dated by TCRdb to the early 2020s). Concerning the study at large: The cohort comprised a couple of women and a few men aged 18 to 49 years. For each donor, CD4 naive and CD4 memory were each run on three plates, CD8 naive on two plates, and CD8 memory on one plate. The study deeply sequenced blood TCR repertoires of 5 or 6 healthy adults to estimate repertoire size and the extent of clonotype sharing between individuals. Libraries were prepared and TCR repertoires were sequenced by different laboratories using diverse techniques, in order to increase sequencing depth and limit assay-specific biases. Per donor, leukapheresis produced somewhere between about 0.8 and 9.5 billion PBMCs. What the study reported, not specific to this receptor: When a few donors were compared, the shared fraction of clonotypes was around 4.6% for naive CD4, about 4% for naive CD8, more than 2% for memory CD4, and less than 0.45% for memory CD8. Rarefaction of sorted-subset datasets indicated incomplete sequencing despite the large sequencing depth. Because the study included a small number of donors, the genetic and exposure-history diversity represented was limited. Naive subsets generally had larger estimated clonotype richness than memory subsets did. Based on pairwise subsampling, the degree of clonotype sharing among donors was expected to be affected by sequencing depth. Sampling was restricted to blood, and TCR repertoires in tissue are likely to differ from TCR repertoires in blood. Higher generation probabilities were observed for clonotypes shared by all four sorted-subset donors than for non-shared clonotypes.

Using the deep immunoSEQ assay, TCR CDR3 regions were amplified from genomic DNA by multiplex PCR. Extracted genomic DNA from each cell subset was distributed evenly across all wells of several immunoSEQ 96-well plates, and each plate was treated as a replicate. For sorted subsets, 150 to 200 ng genomic DNA, equal to 30,000 to 35,000 T cell genomes, was loaded into each replicate PCR. Purified libraries were quantified with a Qubit 3.0 fluorometer, sized on a Bioanalyzer 2100, and re-quantified with the KAPA Library Quantification kit. Every immunoSEQ 96-well plate was sequenced on a dedicated single-read 150-cycle Illumina NextSeq 550 flow cell. Processing in the source paper ran as follows. Because the immunoSEQ output included only junctional sequences and no quality scores, the filtering could not be the same as the filtering used for full-length reads. Sequences were annotated with PyIR, a Python wrapper for IgBLAST v1.9, using IMGT germline references to assign V/J genes and CDR3. Reads were filtered out if the reads had weak V/J assignments (E-value above 1e-6), no CDR3, stop codons, out-of-frame junctions, or ambiguous translated residues. V3J clonotypes were defined as sequences sharing an identical inferred V gene, J gene, and CDR3 amino acid sequence. Percentage overlap between repertoires was computed as shared unique clonotypes divided by the size of the smaller repertoire. Three approaches were used to assess repertoire richness: RTK rarefaction, the Chao1 estimator, and Recon v2.1 estimates of unobserved clonotypes. For all TCRbeta clonotypes obtained by the gDNA method from a handful of donors, generation probabilities were computed with OLGA. TCRdb provides this immuneACCESS table in a form limited to in-frame rearrangements. Some clones are lacking; in checked studies, under half of them reflect an unresolved V gene, and why the rest are absent is not known. V and J calls and clone size are given by that table; D and trimming were obtained from the DNA. Here the sample has around 600,000 clones; approximately 95% occur a single time. Clones ranked in the top ten supply 0.11% of the sample.

From the cysteine through the phenylalanine, the CDR3 covers 13 amino acids. Only the CDR3 DNA stays, 39 bases, in frame from base 1. According to the germline V gene, CDR1 reads SGHRS and CDR2 reads YFSETQ. V loses 1 base, J loses 6 bases, and the germline ends lie 8 bases apart. CD8 naive samples were CD45RO-negative cells positively selected for CCR7, giving a CD45RA+CCR7+ population that excluded TemRA cells. The donors were healthy, HIV-negative adults who had no recently reported acute infections or vaccinations. All donors were Caucasian adults living in Nashville, Tennessee, USA. Blood was obtained by leukapheresis, after which PBMCs were separated by Ficoll-Histopaque density gradient centrifugation and cryopreserved in liquid nitrogen vapor phase. Analytical flow cytometry was used to check the purity and quantity of every magnetically sorted T cell population. Each sorted fraction had its genomic DNA isolated and then quantified by UV absorbance on a Nanodrop 2000c.

In the case of this clone: Its recognized antigen is unknown. No base qualities exist here, and no much larger clone lies one base off it.

The sequence derives from a woman under 40 in good health. The chain was built from TRBV5-1 and TRBJ2-1; D gene: possibly TRBD1, on 6 matching bases. The material sequenced was naive CD8+ T cells sorted from blood. Read against the paper, the sample's cell subset or site label means: CD45RA+CCR7+. The CDR3 protein is CASSLSGVNEQFF. The sequence in DNA is TGCGCCAGCAGCTTGTCAGGGGTCAATGAGCAGTTCTTC.